This TCR beta chain was identified during a study of T cells in women clearing cervical HPV infection. Study as a whole: No precancer developed; the control's incident HPV16 infection cleared within 12 months. Case blood drawn at lesion detection; control blood after infection cleared. Whole-study results and caveats: Cases and controls were distinguished at AUC 0.83 by richness and V genes.

CDR3 length: 12 amino acids. CDR1 and CDR2 from the germline V gene are DFQATT and SNEGSKA (reference sequence). Here immunoSEQ multiplex PCR was the method, and the copy in TCRdb shows in-frame clones only, minus some. The listing contains some 20,000 clones. To note about this clone: No antigen is known for it. The read terminates 3 residues before the CDR3 end, so the remaining end is supplied by the germline J gene.

All donors had a single incident cervical HPV16 infection, not prevalent. The genes are TRBV20-1 and TRBJ1-2; TRBD1 agrees at 9 bases. The clonotype comes from a woman aged 18-70 years with a cervical HPV16 infection that either progressed to CIN3+ or cleared (not recorded which). Source material: blood buffy coat. CDR3 in amino acids: CSARIGQGSYTF. The CDR3 bases that were read are TGCAGTGCTAGGATAGGACAGGGGAGC.